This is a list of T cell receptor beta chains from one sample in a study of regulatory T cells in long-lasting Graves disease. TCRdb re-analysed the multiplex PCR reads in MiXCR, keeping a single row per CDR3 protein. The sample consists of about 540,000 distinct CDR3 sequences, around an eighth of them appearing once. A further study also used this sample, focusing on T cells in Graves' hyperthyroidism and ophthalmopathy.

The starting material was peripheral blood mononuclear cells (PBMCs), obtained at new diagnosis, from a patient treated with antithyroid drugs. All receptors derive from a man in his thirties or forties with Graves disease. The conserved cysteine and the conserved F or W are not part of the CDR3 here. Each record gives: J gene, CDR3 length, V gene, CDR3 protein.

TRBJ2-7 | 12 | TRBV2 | ASSERELPYEQY
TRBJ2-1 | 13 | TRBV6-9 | ASSYAVASYNEQF
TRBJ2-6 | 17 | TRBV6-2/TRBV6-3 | ASSQDAWAVGAGANVLT
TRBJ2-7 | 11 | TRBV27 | ASKRQGSYEQY
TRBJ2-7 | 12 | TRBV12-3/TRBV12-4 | ASSWTSDSYEQY
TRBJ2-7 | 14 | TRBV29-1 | SVEEDSGRSSYEQY
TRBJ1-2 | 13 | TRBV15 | ATSRPAERKEGYT
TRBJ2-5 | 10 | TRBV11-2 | ASSLYAETQY
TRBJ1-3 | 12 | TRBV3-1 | ASSPRGGGNTIY
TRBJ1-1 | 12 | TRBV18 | ASTGGQLNTEAF
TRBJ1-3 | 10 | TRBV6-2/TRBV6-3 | ASSQVGNTIY